These 28 T cell receptor beta chains originate from one sample sequenced in a study of T-cell reconstitution after alpha-beta-depleted transplantation in children. A TCRbeta library incorporating unique molecular identifiers was prepared. TCRdb fed the PCR reads into MiXCR, producing one record per CDR3 protein. The table records about 230,000 distinct CDR3 sequences, roughly a tenth of them present only once. The sequencing used PBMCs from the stem cell graft donor, collected from the stem cell graft. The receptor source for this set is a human donor who donated a stem cell graft to a child with SCID.

At least ten counts were recorded for this clonotype. V and J are TRBV20-1 and TRBJ1-3; D is undetermined. The V end lost 1 base, the J end lost 0 bases, and 7 bases lay between the germline ends. The CDR3 spans 14 residues. Germline values: CDR1 DFQATT, CDR2 SNEGSKA (reference sequence). The CDR3 spells CSARAGSSGNTIYF. The CDR3, as DNA: TGCAGTGCTAGAGCCGGGAGCTCTGGAAACACCATATATTTT.

As for this clonotype: This may arise from a read error, as a much more abundant clone is one base away. This likely comes from a read error, as the CDR3 has no conserved phenylalanine or tryptophan at its end. The rearrangement joins TRBV2 to TRBJ1-1; 11 bases align to TRBD1. Germline loops: CDR1 SNHLY, CDR2 FYNNEI. This CDR3 is built from 15 residues. Trimming took 6 bases from V and 4 from J; bases not matched to a gene: 7. In nucleotides, the CDR3 is TGTGCCAGCAGGCCGGGACAGGGGGTCGCCACTGAAGCTTTCATT. This translates into CASRPGQGVATEAFI.

This clonotype was picked up many times. The rearrangement joins TRBV12-3 or TRBV12-4 to TRBJ2-5; D not resolved. This CDR3 region has 13 residues. V lost 6 bases and J 6 bases, leaving 14 bases between the germline ends. CDR3 nucleotide sequence: TGTGCCAGCAGCCCCACGATGGGAAAGACCCAGTACTTC. This codes for CASSPTMGKTQYF.

The chain joins TRBV5-4 to TRBJ2-5; 8 nucleotides agree with TRBD2. There are 15 residues in the CDR3. V was pared by 4 bases and J by 2 bases, with 7 bases of the junction left unmatched. The germline V gene has CDR1 SGHNT and CDR2 YYREEE (reference sequence). The CDR3 here is CASSPQRGQQETQYF. The CDR3 DNA reads as TGTGCCAGCAGCCCTCAGCGGGGGCAACAAGAGACCCAGTACTTC.

This clonotype was seen repeatedly, ten times or more. V and J are TRBV15 and TRBJ2-2; weak D call: TRBD1 (5 bases). Germline V gene lookup returns CDR1 LNHNV and CDR2 YYDKDF (reference sequence). Trimming cost V 1 base and J 0 bases, with 21 bases left between them. The length of the CDR3 is 20 residues. Written as DNA, the CDR3 is TGTGCCACCAGCAGAGGAAGAATACAGGATAATCCCGCGAACACCGGGGAGCTGTTTTTT. Encoded protein: CATSRGRIQDNPANTGELFF.

This clonotype was seen ten or more times. This chain links TRBV11-2 with TRBJ2-4; the D gene is possibly TRBD1 (6 bases). V was cut by 3 bases and J by 7 bases, with 13 bases left in between. This CDR3 is built from 14 residues. CDR1 is SGHAT, CDR2 FQNNGV, per germline. The CDR3 DNA follows: TGTGCCAGCAGCTTTCACGCAGGGGTGAACATTCAGTACTTC. Residues: CASSFHAGVNIQYF.

This clonotype was seen repeatedly, ten times or more. The chain recombines TRBV7-3 with TRBJ2-3, with D unclear. This CDR3 is built from 13 residues. From germline, CDR1 is SGHTA and CDR2 FQGTGA. V gave up 5 bases and J gave up 6 bases, with 12 bases separating them. The CDR3 region is CASSVQPVDTQYF. The CDR3 region has the DNA TGTGCCAGCAGCGTCCAACCCGTGGATACGCAGTATTTT. Using reference TRBV7-3 and TRBJ2-3 for the parts outside the CDR3, the full variable domain is GAGVSQTPSNKVTEKGKYVELRCDPISGHTALYWYRQSLGQGPEFLIYFQGTGAADDSGLPNDRFFAVRPEGSVSTLKIQRTERGDSAVYLCASSVQPVDTQYFGPGTRLTVL.

This clonotype was observed many times. The rearrangement uses TRBV9 and TRBJ2-3; 15 positions match TRBD2. Germline V gene lookup returns CDR1 SGDLS and CDR2 YYNGEE. The CDR3 covers 17 residues. V lost 4 bases and J lost 5; bases outside the gene matches: 8. CDR3 DNA: TGTGCCAGCAGCTCCAGGACTAGCGGGGGGGCCATAGATACGCAGTATTTT. This sequence encodes CASSSRTSGGAIDTQYF.

This clonotype occurred many times. V is TRBV28 and J is TRBJ2-5, with 9 bases lining up with TRBD2. Germline V CDR1 and CDR2: MDHEN, SYDVKM. The J segment lost 4 bases and the V segment lost 3 bases, leaving 6 bases of the junction unmatched. This CDR3 has 15 residues. The CDR3 spells CASSLVAGVRETQYF. The CDR3 DNA follows: TGTGCCAGCAGTTTGGTAGCGGGGGTAAGAGAGACCCAGTACTTC. The full variable domain, its missing parts supplied by reference TRBV28 and TRBJ2-5, is DVKVTQSSRYLVKRTGEKVFLECVQDMDHENMFWYRQDPGLGLRLIYFSYDVKMKEKGDIPEGYSVSREKKERFSLILESASTNQTSMYLCASSLVAGVRETQYFGPGTRLLVL.

This chain connects TRBV3-1 to TRBJ1-6; possibly TRBD1 for D (5 bases). The V gene lost 0 bases and the J gene lost 10 bases, with 16 bases spanning the gap. The CDR3 runs 16 residues. Germline CDR1 and CDR2: LGHDT and YNNKEL (reference sequence). The CDR3 is CASSQDPRGGSSPLHF. For the CDR3, the DNA is TGTGCCAGCAGCCAAGACCCCCGCGGGGGGAGCTCACCCCTCCACTTT.

In this sample, this clonotype turned up many times. The CDR3 nucleotides read TGCGCCAGCAGCTTAAGAGTTCAGGTCGGCACAGATACGCAGTATTTT. Residues: CASSLRVQVGTDTQYF. The genes are TRBV5-1 and TRBJ2-3; D not certain. V shed 2 bases and J shed 1 base, with 14 bases lying between them. CDR1 SGHRS and CDR2 YFSETQ come from the germline V gene. The CDR3 spans 16 residues.

This clonotype occurred many times. This chain connects TRBV2 to TRBJ2-7; D tentatively fits TRBD1 or TRBD2 (5 bases each). Per the germline V gene, CDR1 is SNHLY and CDR2 is FYNNEI. The ends were cut back, 10 bases at V and 4 bases at J, with 17 bases in the middle. This CDR3 comprises 13 residues. The CDR3 DNA is TGTGCCATTTCCCGGGACCCACGGTACGAGCAGTACTTC. It yields the protein CAISRDPRYEQYF. Supplemented by reference TRBV2 and TRBJ2-7, the full variable domain reads EPEVTQTPSHQVTQMGQEVILRCVPISNHLYFYWYRQILGQKVEFLVSFYNNEISEKSEIFDDQFSVERPDGSNFTLKIRSTKLEDSAMYFCAISRDPRYEQYFGPGTRLTVT.

In its sample, this clonotype was seen a few times. This chain joins TRBV5-1 and TRBJ1-5; D unclear. From germline, CDR1 is SGHRS and CDR2 YFSETQ. This CDR3 region has 13 residues. Between the trimmed V and J ends, which lost 4 bases and 6 bases, there was a span of 11 bases. In DNA form, the CDR3 reads TGCGCCAGCAGCCCGGAAGTAGGTCAGCCCCAGCATTTT. This gives the protein CASSPEVGQPQHF.

Many counts were recorded for this clonotype. The chain has TRBV20-1 and TRBJ2-7; a weak D match, TRBD1 (5 bases). The CDR3 is 10 residues long. The germline gives CDR1 DFQATT, CDR2 SNEGSKA (reference sequence). Trimming removed 0 bases at V and 9 bases at J, with 6 bases between. DNA of the CDR3: TGCAGTGCTAGAGATGACAGGCAGTACTTC. Its translation: CSARDDRQYF.

The sample holds many counts of this clonotype. This chain links TRBV12-3 or TRBV12-4 with TRBJ2-7; D is undetermined. Trimming pared 4 bases from V and 7 bases from J, leaving 11 bases between. This CDR3 contains 12 residues. The DNA for the CDR3 is TGTGCCAGCAGTTCCCAGGCTCAAGAGCAGTACTTC. Its translation: CASSSQAQEQYF.

The sample holds many counts of this clonotype. This chain joins TRBV5-1 and TRBJ1-4; D not resolved. The CDR3 spans 16 residues. Trimming shortened V by 4 bases and J by 0 bases, and 13 bases separated the two germline ends. Looked up from germline, CDR1 is SGHRS and CDR2 is YFSETQ. CDR3 sequence reads: CASSPEPYATNEKLFF. The CDR3 region has the DNA TGCGCCAGCAGCCCCGAGCCGTACGCAACTAATGAAAAACTGTTTTTT.

This clonotype has a count of ten or more. V and J are TRBV20-1 and TRBJ1-1; D may be TRBD1 (5 bases). Per germline, CDR1 DFQATT and CDR2 SNEGSKA (reference sequence). Between the trimmed V and J ends, which lost 5 bases and 6 bases, there was a span of 16 bases. This CDR3 is built from 13 residues. CDR3 DNA sequence: TGCAGTGCTTTGGTCCCCGGGGCCCCTGAAGCTTTCTTT. It encodes CSALVPGAPEAFF.

As to this clonotype: Just one base apart from a much larger clone, this may be a read error. As DNA, the CDR3 is TGTGCCAGCAGCCAATACGTAGACGGGGGGGCTTTTGAAACAGATACGCAGTCTTTT. Encoded protein: CASSQYVDGGAFETDTQSF. The chain couples TRBV3-1 to TRBJ2-3; TRBD2 aligns across 8 bases. CDR3 length equals 19 residues. The germline V gene has CDR1 LGHDT and CDR2 YNNKEL (reference sequence).

This clonotype was seen many times. The chain links TRBV5-5 to TRBJ1-4; D is perhaps TRBD1 (5 bases). From germline, CDR1 is SGHKS and CDR2 YYEKEE (reference sequence). The CDR3 covers 16 residues. Trimming removed 4 bases from V and 5 bases from J, with 18 bases in between. In DNA form, the CDR3 reads TGTGCCAGCAGCATCTCACCTGACAGTACCAATGAAAAACTGTTTTTT. As protein: CASSISPDSTNEKLFF.

This clonotype was found many times. This chain joins TRBV27 and TRBJ2-2; the match to TRBD1 covers 11 bases. J gave up 7 bases and V 3 bases, and 16 bases lay outside the gene matches. This CDR3 comprises 19 residues. Looked up from germline, CDR1 is MNHEY and CDR2 is SMNVEV (reference sequence). The CDR3 region is CASSFQLTGTGGVYGELFF. The CDR3 nucleotides read TGTGCCAGCAGTTTCCAACTAACCGGGACAGGGGGGGTTTACGGGGAGCTGTTTTTT.

This clonotype was picked up many times. The chain carries TRBV15 and TRBJ1-5; 10 nucleotides match TRBD1. CDR3 length equals 14 residues. The germline CDR1 and CDR2 sequences are LNHNV and YYDKDF (reference sequence). The ends lost 5 bases at V and 5 bases at J; junction bases unmatched: 3. CDR3 bases: TGTGCCACCAGCCCGGACAGGGGGTATCAGCCCCAGCATTTT. It specifies CATSPDRGYQPQHF.

This clonotype was counted at least ten times. V and J are TRBV5-1 and TRBJ1-1, with D hard to call. The CDR3 runs 13 residues. Per germline, CDR1 SGHRS and CDR2 YFSETQ. Trimming took 3 bases from V and 1 from J, leaving 7 bases between them. CDR3 nucleotides: TGCGCCAGCAGCTCCGCGCCGAACACTGAAGCTTTCTTT. This translates into CASSSAPNTEAFF.

This clonotype came up many times. The chain employs TRBV20-1 and TRBJ2-7; 7 bases match TRBD1. Germline trimming cut 5 bases from V and 2 bases from J; bases unmatched to any gene: 9. Germline V gene lookup returns CDR1 DFQATT and CDR2 SNEGSKA (reference sequence). The length of the CDR3 is 14 residues. CDR3 nucleotides: TGCAGTGCTGAGCAGAAGGGGGCGCCCTACGAGCAGTACTTC. It is translated as CSAEQKGAPYEQYF.

This clonotype was observed many times. V gene TRBV7-6 combines with J gene TRBJ1-4, with D unresolved. The CDR3 consists of 15 residues. CDR1 is SGHVS and CDR2 is FNYEAQ in the germline V gene. V was shortened by 6 bases and J by 0 bases, with 11 bases between the two germline ends. For the CDR3, the DNA is TGTGCCAGCAGACGGGCGGTCGCAACTAATGAAAAACTGTTTTTT. This gives the protein CASRRAVATNEKLFF.

This clonotype was observed at least ten times. The chain has TRBV5-6 and TRBJ2-5; D assignment may be TRBD1 or TRBD2 (5 bases each). The CDR3 runs 16 residues. Germline loops: CDR1 SGHDT, CDR2 YYEEEE. Trimming took off 3 bases at V and 3 bases at J, with 18 bases between the two ends. The CDR3 protein is CASSYYFRGREETQYF. CDR3 sequence (DNA): TGTGCCAGCAGCTACTACTTCCGGGGCCGTGAAGAGACCCAGTACTTC.

Comment on this clonotype: Given a much more abundant clone one base away, this may be a read error. Here the CDR3 omits its conserved ending phenylalanine or tryptophan, so a read error is the likely source. The chain carries TRBV12-3 or TRBV12-4 and TRBJ1-2; perhaps TRBD1 as D (5 bases). CDR3 length: 16 residues. V lost 5 bases, J lost 4 bases, and 20 bases lay in between. The CDR3 sequence: CASSLPGTRIFYGYTY. The CDR3 DNA follows: TGTGCCAGCAGTCTACCCGGGACCCGCATTTTCTATGGCTACACCTAC.

This clonotype was picked up many times. This sequence joins TRBV20-1 and TRBJ2-3; D is perhaps TRBD2 (5 bases). This CDR3 spans 12 amino acids. The ends were cut back, 8 bases at V and 2 bases at J, with 11 bases in the middle. Germline V lookup: CDR1 DFQATT, CDR2 SNEGSKA (reference sequence). The CDR3 DNA reads as TGCAGTATGGTACTAGTCACAGATACGCAGTATTTT. This translates into CSMVLVTDTQYF.

At least ten counts were recorded for this clonotype. V gene TRBV12-3 or TRBV12-4 combines with J gene TRBJ2-1, with TRBD1 as a possible D gene (6 bases). CDR3 size: 16 residues. V lost 0 bases to trimming and J lost 8 bases, with 17 bases between them. CDR3 protein: CASSLAGGGYGDEQFF. As DNA, the CDR3 is TGTGCCAGCAGTTTAGCGGGTGGGGGCTACGGCGATGAGCAGTTCTTC.